The T cell receptor beta chain under discussion was sequenced for a study of blood T cell repertoires in COVID-19. The CDR3 contains 16 residues. The V and J ends lost 4 bases and 6 bases, in that order; junction bases with no gene match: 10. Germline V gene data show CDR1 as SNHLY and CDR2 as FYNNEI. Repertoires were generated with immunoSEQ multiplex PCR, while TCRdb's copy carries only in-frame clones and drops some. The table has hundreds of thousands of clones, 70% to 90% seen once. Sequencing was carried out using PBMCs or T cells enriched from blood (not recorded which). The chain carries TRBV2 and TRBJ2-2; 8 bases are shared with TRBD2. This sequence originates from a man aged 30 to 39 who had recovered from COVID-19. CDR3 loop: CASSAMPGGLPGELFF. CDR3 coding DNA: TGTGCCAGCAGTGCCATGCCGGGGGGGCTCCCCGGGGAGCTGTTTTTT.